These 23 T cell receptor beta chains were sequenced from one sample in a study of T-cell reconstitution after alpha-beta-depleted transplantation in children. Unique molecular identifiers were used in preparing the TCRbeta library. TCRdb reanalysed the PCR reads using MiXCR and keeps one entry per CDR3 protein. This sample has about 640,000 distinct CDR3 sequences; over 15% occur once, and the top ten carry 0.8% to 1.1%. Sample: PBMCs from the stem cell graft donor, taken from the stem cell graft. The receptor source for this set is a human donor who donated a stem cell graft to a child with acute myeloid leukemia.

This clonotype was recorded many times. V and J are TRBV20-1 and TRBJ1-6; D is uncertain. Trimming stripped 3 bases from V and 1 base from J, with 10 bases between. The CDR3 contains 15 residues. In germline, CDR1 is DFQATT, CDR2 SNEGSKA (reference sequence). In DNA, the CDR3 is TGCAGTGCTAGGTTCCGGGGTTCCTATAATTCACCCCTCCACTTT. Encoded protein: CSARFRGSYNSPLHF.

In its sample, this clonotype was seen a few times. The gene calls are TRBV7-2 and TRBJ1-1; D may be TRBD1 (5 bases). V was shortened by 4 bases and J by 7 bases, with 10 bases between the two germline ends. Germline CDR1 reads SGHTA; CDR2 reads FQGNSA. This CDR3 is 12 amino acids long. The CDR3 reads CASSSWRGEAFF. The CDR3 nucleotides read TGTGCCAGCAGCTCCTGGAGGGGTGAAGCTTTCTTT.

The chain links TRBV7-9 to TRBJ1-5; D remains ambiguous. V lost 5 bases to trimming and J lost 6 bases, with 11 bases between them. The CDR3 sequence is 13 residues long. In germline, CDR1 is SEHNR, CDR2 FQNEAQ (reference sequence). The CDR3 bases are TGTGCCAGCAGCCCCGACGCTTTTCAGCCCCAGCATTTT. Amino acid sequence: CASSPDAFQPQHF.

This clonotype has only a few counts. The chain employs TRBV6-1 and TRBJ2-7; D is perhaps TRBD1 (6 bases). V was clipped by 5 bases and J by 3 bases, with 14 bases between them. The CDR3 loop spans 14 amino acids. The germline gives CDR1 MNHNS, CDR2 SASEGT. CDR3 loop: CASSQRQQGYEQYV. CDR3 DNA sequence: TGTGCCAGCAGTCAAAGACAACAGGGCTACGAGCAGTACGTC.

This clonotype has more than one count but fewer than ten. This sequence joins TRBV12-3 or TRBV12-4 and TRBJ2-5, with 11 positions matching TRBD2. J lost 5 bases, V lost 6 bases, and 14 bases had no gene match. This CDR3 is built from 17 residues. The CDR3 is CASSTLSGLAAKETQYF. DNA of the CDR3: TGTGCCAGCAGCACCCTTTCGGGACTAGCGGCGAAGGAGACCCAGTACTTC.

The genes are TRBV5-1 and TRBJ2-3; D gene uncertain. Germline V CDR1 and CDR2: SGHRS, YFSETQ. The CDR3 has 17 residues. Trimming left V 1 base short and J 5 bases short, with 20 bases between. The CDR3 nucleotides are TGCGCCAGCAGCTTGCGGAGCCGGGCTAATTTCCAAGATACGCAGTATTTT. Amino acid sequence: CASSLRSRANFQDTQYF. The full variable domain, rest sourced from reference TRBV5-1 and TRBJ2-3, is KAGVTQTPRYLIKTRGQQVTLSCSPISGHRSVSWYQQTPGQGLQFLFEYFSETQRNKGNFPGRFSGRQFSNSRSEMNVSTLELGDSALYLCASSLRSRANFQDTQYFGPGTRLTVL.

The chain uses TRBV24-1 and TRBJ2-2; D uncertain. V dropped 7 bases and J dropped 6 bases, with 8 bases sitting between them. Germline V lookup: CDR1 KGHDR, CDR2 SFDVKD. The CDR3 extends over 12 amino acids. The CDR3 sequence is CATRGGAGELFF. The CDR3 DNA sequence: TGTGCCACCAGGGGCGGCGCCGGGGAGCTGTTTTTT.

The table lists this clonotype with a few counts. This sequence joins TRBV29-1 and TRBJ2-5; D not certain. V gave up 4 bases and J gave up 5 bases, with 17 bases separating them. Germline CDR1 is SQVTM and CDR2 is ANQGSEA. The length of the CDR3 is 14 residues. The CDR3 spells CSVVPTPREETQYF. CDR3 bases: TGCAGCGTTGTACCGACACCGAGAGAGGAGACCCAGTACTTC.

This clonotype occurred many times. The chain links TRBV6-5 to TRBJ1-2; maybe TRBD1 (5 bases). Deletions cut 6 bases from V and 2 bases from J, with 7 bases between. CDR1 and CDR2 from the germline V gene are MNHEY and SVGAGI. CDR3 size: 12 residues. The CDR3 DNA follows: TGTGCCAGCAGGTCAGGGAACTATGGCTACACCTTC. Its protein product is CASRSGNYGYTF.

The CDR3 DNA is TGTGCCAGCAGTCAGGACAGGCCTGAGGAAAACATTCAGTACTTC. As protein: CASSQDRPEENIQYF. The J gene is TRBJ2-4, the V gene TRBV12-3 or TRBV12-4, with 7 bases fitting TRBD1. V dropped 5 bases and J dropped 5; count of bases not matched to a gene: 9. The CDR3 is 15 amino acids.

The chain links TRBV12-3 or TRBV12-4 to TRBJ2-1; D unresolved. V was pared by 1 base and J by 6 bases, with 7 bases between. The length of the CDR3 is 13 residues. The CDR3 DNA follows: TGTGCCAGCAGTTTAGGGCCGCTCAATGAGCAGTTCTTC. Translated: CASSLGPLNEQFF.

This clonotype was counted ten times or more. V usage is TRBV20-1 and J usage is TRBJ2-3; maybe TRBD1 (6 bases). Deletions cut 6 bases from V and 5 bases from J, with 9 bases between. The germline gives CDR1 DFQATT, CDR2 SNEGSKA (reference sequence). This CDR3 spans 11 amino acids. DNA for the CDR3: TGCAGTGCAACAGGGATAGATACGCAGTATTTT. It translates to CSATGIDTQYF.

This clonotype has a count of ten or more. The V gene is TRBV29-1, the J gene TRBJ2-3; TRBD2 matches 8 bases. Germline values: CDR1 SQVTM, CDR2 ANQGSEA. J lost 0 bases, V lost 2 bases, and 7 bases had no gene match. The CDR3 has 16 amino acids. CDR3: CSVEYWASGSTDTQYF. The DNA of the CDR3 is TGCAGCGTTGAATACTGGGCTAGCGGGAGCACAGATACGCAGTATTTT.

This clonotype was recorded at least ten times. The rearrangement uses TRBV4-2 and TRBJ1-2, with D unresolved. The CDR3 length is 14 residues. V dropped 0 bases and J dropped 5 bases, with 10 bases sitting between them. CDR1 and CDR2 (germline): LGHNA, YNFKEQ. CDR3: CASSQDQGSYGYTF. The CDR3 DNA reads as TGTGCCAGCAGCCAAGACCAAGGGTCTTATGGCTACACCTTC.

This clonotype was counted many times. The chain combines TRBV20-1 with TRBJ2-5, with D unresolved. The V and J ends lost 1 base and 7 bases respectively, with 7 bases between them. CDR3 size: 11 residues. Germline-derived CDR1 and CDR2 are DFQATT and SNEGSKA (reference sequence). In nucleotides, the CDR3 is TGCAGTGCTAGAGGTTCGCGGACCCAGTACTTC. Amino acids: CSARGSRTQYF.

Ten or more counts support this clonotype. The genes are TRBV20-1 and TRBJ2-3; possibly TRBD2 for D (6 bases). V was clipped by 6 bases and J by 1 base, with 14 bases between them. The CDR3 runs to 14 residues. From germline, CDR1 is DFQATT and CDR2 SNEGSKA (reference sequence). CDR3 sequence (DNA): TGCAGTGCAACGAGGGACTTTCGCACAGATACGCAGTATTTT. It is translated as CSATRDFRTDTQYF.

The chain employs TRBV24-1 and TRBJ2-2; 9 nucleotides match TRBD1. The CDR3 runs 17 residues. CDR1 KGHDR and CDR2 SFDVKD come from the germline V gene. The trim removed 4 bases at V and 3 bases at J, leaving 8 bases unmatched. The DNA for the CDR3 is TGTGCCACCAGTGACGACATAAGGACAGGGGACACCGGGGAGCTGTTTTTT. It encodes CATSDDIRTGDTGELFF.

In regard to this clonotype: With a much larger clone just one base away, this may be a read error. The CDR3 DNA is TGTGCCAGCAGTTTCGCGCGAGGGGGCAATCAGCCCCAGCGTTTT. This sequence encodes CASSFARGGNQPQRF. This chain links TRBV12-3 or TRBV12-4 with TRBJ1-5; TRBD1 aligns across 7 bases. This CDR3 has 15 amino acids.

Note on this clonotype: It may be a read error: a sequence one base away is much more abundant. V is TRBV7-2 and J is TRBJ2-3, with 10 bases matching TRBD2. CDR3 length: 16 residues. The V gene's germline CDR1 is SGHTA and CDR2 FQGNSA. V dropped 5 bases and J dropped 4; count of bases not matched to a gene: 9. For the CDR3, the DNA is TGTGCCAGCAGCCCCCGGCCTAGCGGGGGCGCAGATACGCAGTATTTT. This gives the protein CASSPRPSGGADTQYF.

This CDR3 is CSVEGGKNTGELFF. The CDR3 coding sequence is TGCAGCGTTGAGGGAGGGAAAAACACCGGGGAGCTGTTTTTT. The chain uses TRBV29-1 and TRBJ2-2, with 7 bases fitting TRBD2. Germline V gives CDR1 SQVTM, CDR2 ANQGSEA. Trimming removed 3 bases from V and 2 bases from J; junction bases left unmatched: 3. This CDR3 comprises 14 residues.

The chain joins TRBV27 to TRBJ1-2; no clear D. This CDR3 region has 17 residues. Trimming took off 8 bases at V and 2 bases at J, with 24 bases between the two ends. In germline, CDR1 is MNHEY, CDR2 SMNVEV (reference sequence). CDR3 DNA sequence: TGTGCCAGCTCTCCCACATCCAAGGGCGGCAGAAACTATGGCTACACCTTC. This encodes CASSPTSKGGRNYGYTF.

This clonotype came up a few times. The V and J genes are TRBV20-1 and TRBJ2-3, with D uncertain. Germline lookup yields CDR1 DFQATT and CDR2 SNEGSKA (reference sequence). Trimming stripped 3 bases from V and 5 bases from J, with 9 bases between. This CDR3 spans 12 amino acids. The CDR3 loop reads CSASPGGDTQYF. CDR3 in DNA: TGCAGTGCTAGCCCCGGTGGAGATACGCAGTATTTT.

In this sample, this clonotype turned up a few times. The rearrangement joins TRBV12-3 or TRBV12-4 to TRBJ2-3, with TRBD2 identical over 10 bases. J gave up 1 base and V 5 bases, and 3 bases lay outside the gene matches. CDR3 length equals 15 residues. CDR3: CASSASGGGTDTQYF. CDR3 DNA sequence: TGTGCCAGCAGTGCTAGCGGGGGTGGCACAGATACGCAGTATTTT.